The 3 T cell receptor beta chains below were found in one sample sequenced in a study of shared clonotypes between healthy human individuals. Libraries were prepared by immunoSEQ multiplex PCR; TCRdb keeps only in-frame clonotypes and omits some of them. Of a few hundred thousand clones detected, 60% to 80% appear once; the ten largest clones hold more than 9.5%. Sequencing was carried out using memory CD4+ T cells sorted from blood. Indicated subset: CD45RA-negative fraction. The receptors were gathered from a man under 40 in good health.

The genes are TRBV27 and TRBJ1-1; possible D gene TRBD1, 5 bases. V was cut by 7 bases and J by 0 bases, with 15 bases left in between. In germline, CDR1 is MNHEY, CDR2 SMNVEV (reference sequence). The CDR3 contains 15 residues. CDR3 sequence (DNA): TGTGCCAGCACGCCGGGGCCGAATATGAACACTGAAGCTTTCTTT. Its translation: CASTPGPNMNTEAFF.

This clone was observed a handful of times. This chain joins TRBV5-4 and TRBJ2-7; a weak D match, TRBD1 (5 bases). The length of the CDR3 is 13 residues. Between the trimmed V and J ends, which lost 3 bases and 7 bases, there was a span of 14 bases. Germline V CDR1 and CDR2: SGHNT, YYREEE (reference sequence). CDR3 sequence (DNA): TGTGCCAGCAGCTCGGACACCAACTCGGAGCAGTACTTC. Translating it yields CASSSDTNSEQYF.

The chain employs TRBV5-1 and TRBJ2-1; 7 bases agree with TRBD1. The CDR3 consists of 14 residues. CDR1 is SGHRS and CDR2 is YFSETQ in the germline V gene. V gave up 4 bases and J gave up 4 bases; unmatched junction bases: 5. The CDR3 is CASSIDRAYNEQFF. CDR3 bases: TGCGCCAGCAGCATTGACAGGGCGTACAATGAGCAGTTCTTC.